A single sample is the source of the 5 T cell receptor beta chains below, sequenced in a study of molecular identifiers for immune sequencing clone quantification. Each CDR3 protein is one row after TCRdb ran MiXCR on the PCR reads. Among some 590,000 distinct CDR3 sequences, about 25% were seen once, and the ten largest hold about 0.84%. Input material: naive CD8+ T cells from blood, with Jurkat cell RNA spiked in. Noted subset: FACS-sorted CD8+CD4-CCR7+CD45RA+ naive T cells. These receptors were taken from a human donor in good health. Some libraries in this study had Jurkat cell RNA spiked in.

This clonotype has more than one count but fewer than ten. The chain couples TRBV5-4 to TRBJ1-3, with TRBD1 as a possible D gene (5 bases). V dropped 4 bases and J dropped 4 bases, with 12 bases sitting between them. This CDR3 comprises 14 residues. Germline CDR1 reads SGHNT; CDR2 reads YYREEE (reference sequence). Here the CDR3 DNA reads TGTGCCAGCAGCCCGGGACCGCTCGGAAACACCATATATTTT. Residues: CASSPGPLGNTIYF.

This clonotype was counted a few times. DNA for the CDR3: TGTGCCAGCAGCCAATCCCCGGGGGTAGGGAACACTGAAGCTTTCTTT. Translated: CASSQSPGVGNTEAFF. V and J are TRBV3-1 and TRBJ1-1; D is possibly TRBD1 (5 bases). The CDR3 length is 16 residues. Germline-derived CDR1 and CDR2 are LGHDT and YNNKEL (reference sequence). Trimming removed 2 bases from V and 1 base from J, with 14 bases in between. Full variable domain (outside the CDR3, taken from reference TRBV3-1 and TRBJ1-1): DTAVSQTPKYLVTQMGNDKSIKCEQNLGHDTMYWYKQDSKKFLKIMFSYNNKELIINETVPNRFSPKSPDKAHLNLHINSLELGDSAVYFCASSQSPGVGNTEAFFGQGTRLTVV.

As regards this clonotype: One base away lies a much larger clone, so this may be a sequencing read error. The gene calls are TRBV28 and TRBJ1-2, with D possibly TRBD1 on 6 matching bases. The germline V gene encodes CDR1 MDHEN and CDR2 SYDVKM. The CDR3 contains 14 residues. In DNA, the CDR3 is TGTGCCACGCAGGGGAGGGCTTCTAACTGTGGCTACACCTTC. This translates into CATQGRASNCGYTF.

This clonotype occurred many times. The chain is built from TRBV29-1 and TRBJ1-1; unclear D gene. Germline V gene data show CDR1 as SQVTM and CDR2 as ANQGSEA. The CDR3 extends over 10 amino acids. The V gene lost 7 bases and the J gene lost 1 base, with 4 bases spanning the gap. The CDR3 here is CSARNTEAFF. CDR3 DNA: TGCAGCGCCCGGAACACTGAAGCTTTCTTT. Based on the CDR3 plus reference TRBV29-1 and TRBJ1-1, the full variable domain is SAVISQKPSRDICQRGTSLTIQCQVDSQVTMMFWYRQQPGQSLTLIATANQGSEATYESGFVIDKFPISRPNLTFSTLTVSNMSPEDSSIYLCSARNTEAFFGQGTRLTVV.

This clonotype was seen many times. The rearrangement uses TRBV30 and TRBJ2-1, with TRBD1 as a possible D gene (5 bases). Trimming took 4 bases from V and 10 from J, leaving 14 bases between them. Germline CDR1 is GTSNPN and CDR2 is SVGIG (reference sequence). This CDR3 comprises 12 residues. CDR3 DNA sequence: TGTGCCTGGACCCATAGGGGATCAGAGCAGTTCTTC. Translated, it gives CAWTHRGSEQFF. Variable domain in full (rest from reference TRBV30 and TRBJ2-1): SQTIHQWPATLVQPVGSPLSLECTVEGTSNPNLYWYRQAAGRGLQLLFYSVGIGQISSEVPQNLSASRPQDRQFILSSKKLLLSDSGFYLCAWTHRGSEQFFGPGTRLTVL.